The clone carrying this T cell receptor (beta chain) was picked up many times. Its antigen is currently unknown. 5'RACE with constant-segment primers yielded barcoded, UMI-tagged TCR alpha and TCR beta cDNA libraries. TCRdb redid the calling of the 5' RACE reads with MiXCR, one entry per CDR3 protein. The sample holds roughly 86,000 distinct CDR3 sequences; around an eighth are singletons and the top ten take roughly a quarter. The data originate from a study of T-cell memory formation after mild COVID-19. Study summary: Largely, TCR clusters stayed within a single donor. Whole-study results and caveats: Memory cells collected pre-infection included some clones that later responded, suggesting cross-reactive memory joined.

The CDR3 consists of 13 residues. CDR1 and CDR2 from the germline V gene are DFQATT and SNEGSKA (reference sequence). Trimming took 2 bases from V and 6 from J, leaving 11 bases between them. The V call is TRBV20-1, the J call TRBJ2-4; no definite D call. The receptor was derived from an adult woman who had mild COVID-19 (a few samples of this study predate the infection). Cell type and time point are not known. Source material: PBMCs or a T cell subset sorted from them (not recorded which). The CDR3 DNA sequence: TGCAGTGCTAGACTGGCTACCCGAAACATTCAGTACTTC. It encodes CSARLATRNIQYF.